This T cell receptor beta chain was profiled in a study of shared clonotypes between healthy human individuals. Study-level background: With ages of 18 to 49, the donors were a couple of women and three men.

Concerning this clone itself: Its antigen is as yet unknown. Other DNA sequences in the same sample also yield this CDR3.

Naive CD8 cells lacked CD45RO and underwent positive selection for CCR7, leaving out terminally differentiated effector memory CD45RA+ cells. Whole-study findings and limits: Large sequencing depth failed to make sorted-subset sequencing complete, rarefaction showed.

The CDR3 spans 11 residues. The germline V and J ends were trimmed by 7 bases and 3 bases, with 7 bases remaining between them. Per the germline V gene, CDR1 is SNHLY and CDR2 is FYNNEI. About 30,000 T cell genomes, or 200 ng DNA, went into the sorted-subset replicate PCRs. Method: immunoSEQ multiplex PCR; TCRdb's copy keeps in-frame clones and lacks some. Among hundreds of thousands of clones listed, more than 95% were seen once. This receptor was identified in a man between 25 and 39 years old in good health. The chain combines TRBV2 with TRBJ2-7; the D gene is possibly TRBD2 (6 bases). Material: naive CD8+ T cells sorted from blood. Here the CDR3 DNA reads TGTGCCAGCACCGGGAGCTACGAGCAGTACTTC. Translated, it gives CASTGSYEQYF.